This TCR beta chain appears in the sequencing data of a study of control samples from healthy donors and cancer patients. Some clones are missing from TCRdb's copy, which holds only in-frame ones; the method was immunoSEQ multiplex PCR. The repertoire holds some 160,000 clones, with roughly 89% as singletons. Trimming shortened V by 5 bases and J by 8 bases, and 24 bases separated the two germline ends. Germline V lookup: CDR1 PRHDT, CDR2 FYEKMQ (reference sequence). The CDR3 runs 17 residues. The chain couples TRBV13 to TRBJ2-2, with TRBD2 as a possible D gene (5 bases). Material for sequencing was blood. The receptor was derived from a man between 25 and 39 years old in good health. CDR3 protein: CASSRPGIDPLGGELFF. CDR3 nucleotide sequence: TGTGCCAGCAGCCGCCCCGGGATAGACCCGTTGGGGGGGGAGCTGTTTTTT.